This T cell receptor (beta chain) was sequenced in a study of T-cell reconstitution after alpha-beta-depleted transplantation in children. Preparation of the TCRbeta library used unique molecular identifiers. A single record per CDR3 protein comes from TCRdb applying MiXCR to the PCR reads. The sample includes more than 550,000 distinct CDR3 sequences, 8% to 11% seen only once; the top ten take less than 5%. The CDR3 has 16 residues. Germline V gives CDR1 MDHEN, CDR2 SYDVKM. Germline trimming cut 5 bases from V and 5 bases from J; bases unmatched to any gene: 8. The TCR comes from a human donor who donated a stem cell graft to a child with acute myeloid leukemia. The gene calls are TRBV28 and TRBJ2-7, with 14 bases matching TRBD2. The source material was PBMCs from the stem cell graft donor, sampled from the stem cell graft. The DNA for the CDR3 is TGTGCCAGCAGTACACCGGGACTAGCGGGAGTCAACGAGCAGTACTTC. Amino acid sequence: CASSTPGLAGVNEQYF.